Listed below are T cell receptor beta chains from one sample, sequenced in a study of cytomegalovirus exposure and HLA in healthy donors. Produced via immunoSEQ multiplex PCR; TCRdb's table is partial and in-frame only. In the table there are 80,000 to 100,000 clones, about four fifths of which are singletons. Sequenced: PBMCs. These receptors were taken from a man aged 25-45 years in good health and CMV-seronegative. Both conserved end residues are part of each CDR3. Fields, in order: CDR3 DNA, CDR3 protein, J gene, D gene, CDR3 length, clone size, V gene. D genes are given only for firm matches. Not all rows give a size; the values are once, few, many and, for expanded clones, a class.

TGTGCCAGCAGCTCCACCGGGAGCGCCGGGGAGCTGTTTTTT,CASSSTGSAGELFF,TRBJ2-2,-,14,-,TRBV7-2
TGTGCCAGCAGCTTGGACGGGACAGGCGTCCCAGTTTGCACCTTC,CASSLDGTGVPVCTF,TRBJ1-2,TRBD1,15,few,TRBV5-6
TGTGCCTGGAGTCCTCTTAGTGATACGCAGTATTTT,CAWSPLSDTQYF,TRBJ2-3,-,12,-,TRBV30
TGTGCCAGGGGACAACTAAACTATGGCTACACCTTC,CARGQLNYGYTF,TRBJ1-2,-,12,-,TRBV2
TGTGCCAGCAGCTTAGGGCTAGCGGGTCCTACAGATACGCAGTATTTT,CASSLGLAGPTDTQYF,TRBJ2-3,TRBD2,16,once,TRBV7-8
TGTGCCACCCTCCCAGGGTATAGCAATCAGCCCCAGCATTTT,CATLPGYSNQPQHF,TRBJ1-5,-,14,-,TRBV28
TGCGCCAGCAGCTTGGGGGCCTCGGGGGGCCCTTATAGTACCCAGTACTTC,CASSLGASGGPYSTQYF,TRBJ2-5,-,17,-,TRBV5-1
TGTGCCAGCAACCACAAGAAGGGGAGGGATCAGCCCCAGCATTTT,CASNHKKGRDQPQHF,TRBJ1-5,-,15,-,TRBV2
TGTGCCAGCAGCTTAGGCGGACTGCCGAAAGAGACCCAGTACTTC,CASSLGGLPKETQYF,TRBJ2-5,-,15,-,TRBV7-2
TGTGCCAGCAGCCTCGACAGGGGATACGAGCAGTACTTC,CASSLDRGYEQYF,TRBJ2-7,TRBD1,13,-,TRBV27
TGCGCCAGCAGCTTGGGACAGCTCAATGAGCAGTTCTTC,CASSLGQLNEQFF,TRBJ2-1,-,13,-,TRBV5-1
TGTGCCAGCAGCCAAGATCATAGGGGGGGCGCCGACTACGAGCAGTACTTC,CASSQDHRGGADYEQYF,TRBJ2-7,-,17,few,TRBV4-2
TGTGCCAGCAGTGAGTCACCGGGTAATCAGCCCCAGCATTTT,CASSESPGNQPQHF,TRBJ1-5,-,14,-,TRBV6-4
TGCGCCAGCAGTGATCTAGCGGGTACATACAATGAGCAGTTCTTC,CASSDLAGTYNEQFF,TRBJ2-1,TRBD2,15,-,TRBV10-2
TGCGCCAGCAGTCCTGGAGTGAGGACTGAAGCTTTCTTT,CASSPGVRTEAFF,TRBJ1-1,-,13,few,TRBV4-1
TGCGCCAGCAGCCAAGCCCAGGCTGGGGCCAACGTCCTGACTTTC,CASSQAQAGANVLTF,TRBJ2-6,-,15,few,TRBV4-3
TGCGCCAGCAGCCAAGATCTTGACAGGGCCGTTAACTATGGCTACACCTTC,CASSQDLDRAVNYGYTF,TRBJ1-2,TRBD1,17,-,TRBV4-3
TGCAGCGCCCCCTCGGAGGGCGGCACTGAAGCTTTCTTT,CSAPSEGGTEAFF,TRBJ1-1,-,13,-,TRBV29-1
TGTGCCAGTAGACCCATTGACAGGAACACTGAAGCTTTCTTT,CASRPIDRNTEAFF,TRBJ1-1,-,14,-,TRBV19
TGTGCCAGCAGCTTAGAATGGGGGACATCGAAGCCCCAGCATTTT,CASSLEWGTSKPQHF,TRBJ1-5,-,15,-,TRBV7-2
TGTGCCAGCAGTGGACAGGGGGCCGAGGGCACCGGGGAGCTGTTTTTT,CASSGQGAEGTGELFF,TRBJ2-2,TRBD1,16,few,TRBV6-4
TGCGCCAGCAGCCAAGGGTCCCTCCCGATTCGCGGGAGCTCCTACGAGCAGTACTTC,CASSQGSLPIRGSSYEQYF,TRBJ2-7,TRBD2,19,-,TRBV4-1
TGTGCCAGCAGCGTGAACCCGACAGGGGATACGCAGTATTTT,CASSVNPTGDTQYF,TRBJ2-3,TRBD1,14,few,TRBV9
TGTGCCAGCAGCGAGGAGGACAGGGCTTCACCCCTCCACTTT,CASSEEDRASPLHF,TRBJ1-6,TRBD1,14,-,TRBV2
TGTGCCAGCCTTTTCGGACAGAACACCGGGGAGCTGTTTTTT,CASLFGQNTGELFF,TRBJ2-2,-,14,-,TRBV5-6
TGTGCCAGCAGCACCGGACTAGCGGGAATCACAGATACGCAGTATTTT,CASSTGLAGITDTQYF,TRBJ2-3,TRBD2,16,once,TRBV11-3
TGTGCCAGCAGCGTAACCGGGAGAAGCTCTGGAAACACCATATATTTT,CASSVTGRSSGNTIYF,TRBJ1-3,-,16,-,TRBV9
TGTTCCAGCAGCTTAGCTTGGGGGGGCGGTTATGGCTACACCTTC,CSSSLAWGGGYGYTF,TRBJ1-2,-,15,-,TRBV7-9
TGTGCCAGCAGTTTGTCGTTGGGCGGCTACACCTTC,CASSLSLGGYTF,TRBJ1-2,-,12,-,TRBV28
TGTGCCAGCAGCCACGATACCGACAGGGAGTATGGCTACACCTTC,CASSHDTDREYGYTF,TRBJ1-2,TRBD1,15,-,TRBV14
TGTGCCAGCGAAAGTGGACAACGTAACTATGGCTACACCTTC,CASESGQRNYGYTF,TRBJ1-2,-,14,-,TRBV28
TGTGCCAGCAGCCCGGGGGGATGGGGTCAGCCCCAGCATTTT,CASSPGGWGQPQHF,TRBJ1-5,-,14,-,TRBV27
TGTGCCAGCAGCTCAGGACTAAACTCCTACAATGAGCAGTTCTTC,CASSSGLNSYNEQFF,TRBJ2-1,-,15,-,TRBV7-8
TGTGCCAGCAGCAAGGACACTCAAGAGACCCAGTACTTC,CASSKDTQETQYF,TRBJ2-5,-,13,-,TRBV7-6
TGTGCCAGCAGCTCGGGGTGGACCCAGTACTTC,CASSSGWTQYF,TRBJ2-5,-,11,-,TRBV6-5
TGTGCCAGTAGTATAGAGGGGGGTCTTAGCAATCAGCCCCAGCATTTT,CASSIEGGLSNQPQHF,TRBJ1-5,-,16,-,TRBV19
TGTGCCAGCAGTCGGCTAGGGGTCTCTCAGCCCCAGCATTTT,CASSRLGVSQPQHF,TRBJ1-5,-,14,-,TRBV6-5
TGTGCCAGCAGCTTGACAGGCTCCTACAATGAGCAGTTCTTC,CASSLTGSYNEQFF,TRBJ2-1,-,14,-,TRBV5-4
TGTGCCAGCAGCCCGACAGGGACCTATGGCTACACCTTC,CASSPTGTYGYTF,TRBJ1-2,TRBD1,13,once,TRBV5-6
TGTGCCAGCACTCGACTGAGAGGTTCCTACGAGCAGTACTTC,CASTRLRGSYEQYF,TRBJ2-7,-,14,-,TRBV28
TGTGCCAGCAGTGAACCGCCGTTCGGGGGTAACTATGGCTACACCTTC,CASSEPPFGGNYGYTF,TRBJ1-2,-,16,-,TRBV2
TGTGCCTGGAGCAAATCCCGGACTAGCGGGGGGGCTGGGAATGAGCAGTTCTTC,CAWSKSRTSGGAGNEQFF,TRBJ2-1,TRBD2,18,once,TRBV30
TGTGCCAGCAGTGACTCCTTGATTCGGAGCAATGAGCAGTTCTTC,CASSDSLIRSNEQFF,TRBJ2-1,-,15,-,TRBV6-4
TGCAGCGGAAGGGGGCCTCCTGGAAACACCATATATTTT,CSGRGPPGNTIYF,TRBJ1-3,TRBD1,13,-,TRBV29-1
TGTGCCAGCAGCCGTCCGACTAGTTTCGATGAGCAGTTCTTC,CASSRPTSFDEQFF,TRBJ2-1,-,14,few,TRBV7-2
TGTGCCAGCAGCTTCAGACAGGGGGCCCCCGCAGATACGCAGTATTTT,CASSFRQGAPADTQYF,TRBJ2-3,TRBD1,16,-,TRBV7-9
TGTGCCAGCAGCCCGATTGCAGGCGAGAACACTGAAGCTTTCTTT,CASSPIAGENTEAFF,TRBJ1-1,-,15,-,TRBV5-4
TGTGCCAGCAGCTTCTTACGGGGGGGCACCGGGGAGCTGTTTTTT,CASSFLRGGTGELFF,TRBJ2-2,TRBD2,15,-,TRBV11-2
TGTGCCAGCAGTGGGGTTTGGGCTCCGACTAGCGGGAGCGGATATGAGCAGTTCTTC,CASSGVWAPTSGSGYEQFF,TRBJ2-1,TRBD2,19,-,TRBV2
TGTGCAAGTCGCCTAAGGGGTCCGCACCAGCCCCAGCATTTT,CASRLRGPHQPQHF,TRBJ1-5,-,14,-,TRBV12-2
TGTGCCAGCAGCGTGGGGTTGAGGGCAACTAATGAAAAACTGTTTTTT,CASSVGLRATNEKLFF,TRBJ1-4,-,16,-,TRBV9
TGTGCCAGCAGCCTGGGCGACAGGTTGACTAACATTCAGTACTTC,CASSLGDRLTNIQYF,TRBJ2-4,-,15,-,TRBV7-2
TGTGCCTGGAGTTGGAAATCAGGCGAGACCCAGTACTTC,CAWSWKSGETQYF,TRBJ2-5,-,13,few,TRBV30
TGTGCCAGCAGTTCCCAGGGGACAGGGGAAAGGAACGAGCAGTACTTC,CASSSQGTGERNEQYF,TRBJ2-7,TRBD1,16,-,TRBV27
TGCAGCGTGCCCGGTTTCGGGAGCTCGGTCGAGCAGTACTTC,CSVPGFGSSVEQYF,TRBJ2-7,-,14,-,TRBV29-1
TGTGCCAGCTCACCGACAAGAACCTACAATGAGCAGTTCTTC,CASSPTRTYNEQFF,TRBJ2-1,-,14,-,TRBV18
TGTGCCAGCTCACCAACCGGGACTGAAGCGGGGGAGCAGTACTTC,CASSPTGTEAGEQYF,TRBJ2-7,TRBD2,15,-,TRBV18
TGTGCCATCAGATCAACCGGGACTAGAGGTGGGGAGCTGTTTTTT,CAIRSTGTRGGELFF,TRBJ2-2,TRBD2,15,-,TRBV10-3
TGTGCCAGCAGCCCCGCGCATGGACTGGGGGGCACTGAAGCTTTCTTT,CASSPAHGLGGTEAFF,TRBJ1-1,-,16,-,TRBV7-9